The source of this T cell receptor (beta chain) is a study of blood T cells in healthy people across ages. PCR was performed a second time for about 6 to 12 cycles using a sample-barcoded 5' primer and a J-beta primer mix. TCRdb processed the 5' RACE reads anew with MiXCR; each CDR3 protein has one entry. The sample lists roughly 1.6 million distinct CDR3 sequences; roughly 30% were seen once. CDR3 length: 16 residues. Germline V lookup: CDR1 SGHTA, CDR2 FQGNSA. Regarding this clonotype: At one end, the junction sequence differs from germline, possibly due to a read error.

Specimen: blood. This chain uses TRBV7-2 with TRBJ2-1; 8 bases line up with TRBD2. This sequence originates from a woman aged 25 to 45 in good health. The CDR3 here is CACSPGTRSFRDEQFF. The CDR3 nucleotides are TGTGCCTGCAGCCCCGGGACTAGGTCTTTCCGCGATGAGCAGTTCTTC.